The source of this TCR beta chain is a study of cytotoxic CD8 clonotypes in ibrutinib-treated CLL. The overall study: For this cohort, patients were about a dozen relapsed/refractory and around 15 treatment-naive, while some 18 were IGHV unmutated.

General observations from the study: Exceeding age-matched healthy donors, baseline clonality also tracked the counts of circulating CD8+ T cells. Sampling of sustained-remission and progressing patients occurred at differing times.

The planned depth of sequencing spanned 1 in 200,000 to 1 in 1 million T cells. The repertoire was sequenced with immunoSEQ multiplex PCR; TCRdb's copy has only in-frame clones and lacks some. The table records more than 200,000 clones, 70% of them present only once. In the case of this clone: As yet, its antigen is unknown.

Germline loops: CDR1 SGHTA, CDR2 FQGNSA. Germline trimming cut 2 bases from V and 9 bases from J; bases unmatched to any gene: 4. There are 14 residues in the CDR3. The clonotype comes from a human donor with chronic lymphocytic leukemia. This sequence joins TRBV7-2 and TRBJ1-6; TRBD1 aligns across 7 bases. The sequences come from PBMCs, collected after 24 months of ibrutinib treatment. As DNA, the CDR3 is TGTGCCAGCAGCTTAACAGGGGTGACTTCACCCCTCCACTTT. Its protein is CASSLTGVTSPLHF. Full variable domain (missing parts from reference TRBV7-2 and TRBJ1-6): GAGVSQSPSNKVTEKGKDVELRCDPISGHTALYWYRQSLGQGLEFLIYFQGNSAPDKSGLPSDRFSAERTGGSVSTLTIQRTQQEDSAVYLCASSLTGVTSPLHFGNGTRLTVT.